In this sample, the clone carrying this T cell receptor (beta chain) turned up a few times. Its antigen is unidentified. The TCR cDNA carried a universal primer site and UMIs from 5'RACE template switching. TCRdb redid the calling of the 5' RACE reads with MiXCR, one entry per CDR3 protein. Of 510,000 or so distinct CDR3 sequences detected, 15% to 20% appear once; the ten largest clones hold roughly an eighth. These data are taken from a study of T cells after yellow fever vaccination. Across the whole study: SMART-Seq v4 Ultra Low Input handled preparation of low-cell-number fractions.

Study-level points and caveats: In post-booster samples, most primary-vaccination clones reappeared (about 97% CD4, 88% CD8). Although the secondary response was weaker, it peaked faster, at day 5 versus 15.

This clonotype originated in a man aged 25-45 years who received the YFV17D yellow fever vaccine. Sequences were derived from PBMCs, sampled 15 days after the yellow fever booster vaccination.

The CDR3 sequence: CAASADSYNEQFF. The CDR3 region has the DNA TGTGCCGCTTCCGCGGACTCCTACAATGAGCAGTTCTTC. The chain joins TRBV12-3 or TRBV12-4 to TRBJ2-1; D is unresolved. Trimming left V 11 bases short and J 0 bases short, with 11 bases between. This CDR3 contains 13 residues.